What follows are 10 T cell receptor beta chains derived from one specimen sequenced in a study of T cell responses to AZD1222 COVID-19 vaccine (dated by TCRdb to about 2021). Interpreted using the paper, the time point label stands for: baseline before first vaccination. Library method: the immunoSEQ multiplex PCR assay. TCRdb's version of the immuneACCESS table is confined to in-frame rearrangements and falls short of the full clone set. An unresolved V gene accounts for under half of the shortfall where checked; the remainder is of unknown origin. The sample table records around 140,000 clones; approximately 90% of these occur just once. The top ten clonotypes cover about 1.5% of the sample. The specimen comprised peripheral blood, sampled on day 0 of AZD1222 vaccination. These receptors originate from an adult in good health.

The rearrangement joins TRBV12-3 or TRBV12-4 to TRBJ1-5; D is possibly TRBD1 (5 bases). V lost 6 bases, J lost 7 bases, and 13 bases lay in between. The CDR3 has 13 residues. CDR3 coding DNA: TGTGCCAGCAGCCTGGGGGGTCGCCAGCCCCAGCATTTT. Translation: CASSLGGRQPQHF.

The chain couples TRBV5-6 to TRBJ1-1; TRBD1 might be the D (5 bases). CDR3 length: 13 residues. Trimming removed 3 bases from V and 6 bases from J, with 12 bases in between. Germline assignment: CDR1 SGHDT and CDR2 YYEEEE. This chain's CDR3 is CASSSTVVPEAFF. CDR3 nucleotide sequence: TGTGCCAGCAGCTCGACAGTGGTCCCTGAAGCTTTCTTT.

This chain joins TRBV29-1 and TRBJ1-2; D unclear. The V gene lost 4 bases and the J gene lost 4 bases, with 16 bases spanning the gap. The length of the CDR3 is 14 residues. Germline V gene data show CDR1 as SQVTM and CDR2 as ANQGSEA. CDR3: CSVALSHESYGYTF. Written as DNA, the CDR3 is TGCAGCGTTGCTCTCTCCCACGAGTCCTATGGCTACACCTTC.

This chain uses TRBV19 with TRBJ2-1; perhaps D is TRBD1 or TRBD2 (5 bases each). This CDR3 has 14 amino acids. The germline CDR1 and CDR2 sequences are LNHDA and SQIVND (reference sequence). The ends were cut back, 8 bases at V and 1 base at J, with 12 bases in the middle. CDR3 DNA: TGTGCCAGTGGGACGGATACTTCCTACAATGAGCAGTTCTTC. Translation: CASGTDTSYNEQFF.

This clone appeared a single time. The V and J genes are TRBV11-2 and TRBJ2-7; 10 bases are a match to TRBD2. The CDR3 consists of 18 residues. Germline trimming cut 0 bases from V and 8 bases from J; bases unmatched to any gene: 16. Germline-derived CDR1 and CDR2 are SGHAT and FQNNGV. The CDR3 DNA is TGTGCCAGCAGCTTAGATGAGGGATGGGCTAGCGGGAGAATCAAGCAGTACTTC. Protein: CASSLDEGWASGRIKQYF. Full variable domain (outside the CDR3, taken from reference TRBV11-2 and TRBJ2-7): EAGVAQSPRYKIIEKRQSVAFWCNPISGHATLYWYQQILGQGPKLLIQFQNNGVVDDSQLPKDRFSAERLKGVDSTLKIQPAKLEDSAVYLCASSLDEGWASGRIKQYFGPGTRLTVT.

This clone was detected only once. V usage is TRBV5-1 and J usage is TRBJ1-6, with 7 positions matching TRBD1. In germline, CDR1 is SGHRS, CDR2 YFSETQ. This CDR3 has 13 residues. The V segment lost 4 bases and the J segment 5 bases; nucleotides outside the gene matches: 0. CDR3 bases: TGCGCCAGCAGCGGGACAGATAATTCACCCCTCCACTTT. This encodes CASSGTDNSPLHF.

The genes are TRBV19 and TRBJ2-7, with 14 positions matching TRBD2. Germline CDR1 and CDR2: LNHDA and SQIVND (reference sequence). V was pared by 6 bases and J by 8 bases, with 9 bases of the junction left unmatched. This CDR3 is 15 amino acids long. CDR3 sequence reads: CASSSPGLAGAKQYF. CDR3 DNA: TGTGCCAGTAGCTCACCGGGACTAGCGGGAGCGAAGCAGTACTTC.

This sequence joins TRBV30 and TRBJ1-2; 10 bases are a match to TRBD1. Germline V gene sequence: CDR1 GTSNPN, CDR2 SVGIG (reference sequence). The CDR3 extends over 16 amino acids. V gave up 5 bases and J gave up 4 bases; unmatched junction bases: 13. The CDR3 reads CAWQSLRGQGIYGYTF. In DNA form, the CDR3 reads TGTGCCTGGCAGTCGCTTAGGGGACAGGGGATCTATGGCTACACCTTC.

The chain couples TRBV12-3 or TRBV12-4 to TRBJ1-2; D perhaps matches TRBD1 (5 bases). The V and J ends lost 1 base and 8 bases respectively, with 8 bases between them. There are 12 residues in the CDR3. The CDR3 region has the DNA TGTGCCAGCAGTTTAGGGGGCATGGGCTACACCTTC. Its protein is CASSLGGMGYTF.

The CDR3 protein is CASSFLQLTGQGETQYF. In DNA form, the CDR3 reads TGTGCCAGCAGCTTCTTACAGCTGACGGGACAGGGGGAGACCCAGTACTTC. The chain combines TRBV11-2 with TRBJ2-5; TRBD1 aligns across 10 bases. V trimming: 3 bases; J trimming: 5 bases; junction bases outside the gene matches: 12. The CDR3 spans 17 residues. Germline V gives CDR1 SGHAT, CDR2 FQNNGV.